These T cell receptor beta chains were read from a single sample in a study of molecular identifiers for immune sequencing clone quantification. TCRdb ran MiXCR on the PCR reads and lists one entry per CDR3 protein. The sample comprises about 630,000 distinct CDR3 sequences, about 25% of which are singletons, and 0.7% to 0.95% rests with the top ten. Sample: naive CD8+ T cells from blood, with Jurkat cell RNA spiked in. These receptors were collected from a human donor in good health. Some libraries in this study had Jurkat cell RNA spiked in. CDR3s leave out the opening cysteine and the closing phenylalanine or tryptophan.

CDR3 protein: ASGASGEAYEQY; V gene: TRBV3-1
CDR3 protein: AWSVLLVSDTQY; V gene: TRBV30
CDR3 protein: AISDLDGGRSTDTQY; V gene: TRBV10-3
CDR3 protein: ASSLTGPADYEPQH; V gene: TRBV5-1
CDR3 protein: ASSEYIGTEAF; V gene: TRBV25-1
CDR3 protein: ASSQDIRPAGNTGELF; V gene: TRBV3-1
CDR3 protein: SARRDGAVAAWDTQY; V gene: TRBV20-1
CDR3 protein: ASSYGQHYGYT; V gene: TRBV6-5
CDR3 protein: ASSLDPGGPNTGELF; V gene: TRBV11-2
CDR3 protein: ASTSGFYNEQF; V gene: TRBV6-5
CDR3 protein: ASSQDPGEGEKLF; V gene: TRBV4-1
CDR3 protein: ASSPQQGAVIEQY; V gene: TRBV27
CDR3 protein: ASSLVALKLF; V gene: TRBV7-2
CDR3 protein: ATLSVSYSNQPQH; V gene: TRBV28
CDR3 protein: ASSFIWARQKQY; V gene: TRBV11-3
CDR3 protein: ASSLSSGRVEQY; V gene: TRBV27
CDR3 protein: AWSVGSGFETQY; V gene: TRBV30
CDR3 protein: ASSYLKDTSGPFTDTQY; V gene: TRBV6-2/TRBV6-3
CDR3 protein: ASSQAGVKQY; V gene: TRBV4-2
CDR3 protein: ASSQVPVSGNTIY; V gene: TRBV4-1
CDR3 protein: ACSSGGREGEAF; V gene: TRBV27
CDR3 protein: ASSQAGDTIY; V gene: TRBV4-3
CDR3 protein: ASSAFQNTEAF; V gene: TRBV9
CDR3 protein: ASSSPRVFGELF; V gene: TRBV12-3/TRBV12-4
CDR3 protein: ASSYLTGYTTNEQF; V gene: TRBV7-2
CDR3 protein: ASTPGVNTEAF; V gene: TRBV19
CDR3 protein: ASSPQSGATEAF; V gene: TRBV12-3/TRBV12-4
CDR3 protein: ASRMTGYQETQY; V gene: TRBV12-3/TRBV12-4
CDR3 protein: SARKSYEQY; V gene: TRBV20-1
CDR3 protein: ASSYYPDSPYEQY; V gene: TRBV6-5
CDR3 protein: SASWDPGTNNQPQH; V gene: TRBV20-1
CDR3 protein: ASSGGGSSYNEQF; V gene: TRBV6-5
CDR3 protein: ASSLSPAGGFYNEQF; V gene: TRBV7-6
CDR3 protein: ASSQDSTRLTDTQY; V gene: TRBV3-1
CDR3 protein: ASSPRLNGTGTVEAF; V gene: TRBV27